One and the same sample provided the 9 T cell receptor beta chains below, sequenced in a study of blood T cells in healthy people across ages. A second PCR, run for about 7 to 11 cycles, used a sample-barcoded 5' primer plus a J-beta primer mix. TCRdb re-analysed the 5' RACE reads in MiXCR, keeping a single row per CDR3 protein. The table lists 910,000 or so distinct CDR3 sequences, 45% to 60% of them singletons. Input material: blood. These receptors came from a woman aged 60 to 75 in good health.

The gene calls are TRBV12-3 or TRBV12-4 and TRBJ1-5, with a tentative D call TRBD1 (5 bases). The CDR3 is 15 residues long. Trimming removed 5 bases at V and 6 bases at J, with 17 bases between. The CDR3 is CASSPDRSKVQPQHF. The CDR3, as DNA: TGTGCCAGCAGTCCTGACAGATCTAAGGTTCAGCCCCAGCATTTT.

The CDR3 protein is CASGTGFDEQYF. CDR3 DNA: TGTGCCAGCGGGACAGGGTTCGACGAGCAGTACTTC. The chain employs TRBV27 and TRBJ2-7, with TRBD1 identical over 9 bases. CDR3 length: 12 residues. J was trimmed by 5 bases and V by 8 bases; bases with no gene match: 4. CDR1 and CDR2 (germline): MNHEY, SMNVEV (reference sequence).

The rearrangement links TRBV28 to TRBJ2-7; possibly TRBD2 for D (6 bases). Germline V lookup: CDR1 MDHEN, CDR2 SYDVKM. V was clipped by 6 bases and J by 6 bases, with 21 bases between them. The CDR3 covers 15 residues. The CDR3 reads CASSPRTRQEGEQYF. For the CDR3, the DNA is TGTGCCAGCAGCCCCCGAACGCGGCAGGAGGGCGAGCAGTACTTC.

In nucleotides, the CDR3 is TGTGCCAGCAGTGAGCGGGGGCGGGACACCGGGGAGCTGTTTTTT. Encoded protein: CASSERGRDTGELFF. The chain couples TRBV25-1 to TRBJ2-2; maybe TRBD2 (7 bases). V dropped 3 bases and J dropped 3 bases, with 11 bases sitting between them. In germline, CDR1 is MGHDK, CDR2 SYGVNS. The CDR3 spans 15 residues.

There are a few counts of this clonotype. The chain is built from TRBV5-1 and TRBJ2-5; 11 bases are shared with TRBD2. V was clipped by 4 bases and J by 2 bases; unmatched bases: 10. This CDR3 is 17 amino acids long. Germline V lookup: CDR1 SGHRS, CDR2 YFSETQ. The CDR3 DNA reads as TGCGCCAGCAGCCGGTTGATAGCGGGAGGGCCTCAAGAGACCCAGTACTTC. Residues: CASSRLIAGGPQETQYF. The full variable domain, its missing parts supplied by reference TRBV5-1 and TRBJ2-5, is KAGVTQTPRYLIKTRGQQVTLSCSPISGHRSVSWYQQTPGQGLQFLFEYFSETQRNKGNFPGRFSGRQFSNSRSEMNVSTLELGDSALYLCASSRLIAGGPQETQYFGPGTRLLVL.

This clonotype was seen a few times. The chain couples TRBV10-3 to TRBJ2-2, with 7 positions matching TRBD2. Unmatched junction bases numbered 5, after V lost 3 bases and J lost 4 bases. The CDR3 covers 15 residues. CDR1 is ENHRY, CDR2 SYGVKD, per germline. The CDR3 protein is CAISDSGEGTGELFF. CDR3 DNA: TGTGCCATCAGTGATTCGGGGGAGGGCACCGGGGAGCTGTTTTTT.

The V call is TRBV3-1, the J call TRBJ2-3, with D maybe TRBD2 (6 bases). Deletions cut 0 bases from V and 2 bases from J, with 9 bases between. CDR1 LGHDT and CDR2 YNNKEL come from the germline V gene (reference sequence). The CDR3 totals 15 residues. The CDR3 is CASSQDRDFTDTQYF. The CDR3 DNA reads TGTGCCAGCAGCCAAGATAGGGACTTCACAGATACGCAGTATTTT.

This clonotype was counted a single time. The J gene is TRBJ2-1, the V gene TRBV3-1; either TRBD1 or TRBD2 may supply D (7 bases each). This CDR3 has 22 amino acids. Germline CDR1 reads LGHDT; CDR2 reads YNNKEL (reference sequence). Trimming shortened V by 1 base and J by 2 bases, and 30 bases separated the two germline ends. The CDR3, as DNA: TGTGCCAGCAGCCAAGGGGGGGGACGCTTTTTCGTCGGCGGACAGGCCTACAATGAGCAGTTCTTC. It yields the protein CASSQGGGRFFVGGQAYNEQFF.

Here the CDR3 DNA reads TGCAGTGCTAGAATTACAGGTGCCGGGAAACTGTTTTTT. Its translation: CSARITGAGKLFF. This chain uses TRBV20-1 with TRBJ1-4, with TRBD1 as a possible D gene (5 bases). In germline, CDR1 is DFQATT, CDR2 SNEGSKA (reference sequence). The CDR3 is 13 amino acids. The germline V and J ends were trimmed by 2 bases and 11 bases, with 15 bases remaining between them.